The next 14 T cell receptor beta chains were all read from a single sample in a study of T cell responses to AZD1222 COVID-19 vaccine. Profiled with immunoSEQ multiplex PCR; TCRdb holds only in-frame clones, not every one. The repertoire consists of some 120,000 clones, with approximately 83% occurring once and the leading ten covering about 9.7%. The sample in question was peripheral blood, obtained on day 0 of AZD1222 vaccination. The source is an adult in good health.

J is TRBJ1-1 and V is TRBV28; D call uncertain. This CDR3 has 13 residues. The germline gives CDR1 MDHEN, CDR2 SYDVKM. Trimming took off 4 bases at V and 5 bases at J, with 11 bases between the two ends. CDR3 protein: CASSWLPTTEAFF. CDR3 DNA: TGTGCCAGCAGTTGGCTCCCGACTACTGAAGCTTTCTTT.

The rearrangement links TRBV3-1 (or the pseudogene TRBV3-2) to TRBJ1-4, with D possibly being TRBD1 (5 bases). Germline assignment: CDR1 LGHDT and CDR2 YNNKEL (reference sequence). The CDR3 extends over 14 amino acids. Trimming left V 1 base short and J 6 bases short, with 9 bases between. The CDR3 coding sequence is TGTGCCAGCAGCCAAGGGGCAGGGTATGAAAAACTGTTTTTT. Protein: CASSQGAGYEKLFF.

As concerns this clone: The sample carries other DNA sequences with the same CDR3. V gene TRBV5-5 combines with J gene TRBJ1-6; tentatively, D is TRBD1 (5 bases). The V and J ends lost 0 bases and 6 bases respectively, with 7 bases between them. Germline lookup yields CDR1 SGHKS and CDR2 YYEKEE (reference sequence). This CDR3 contains 14 residues. The CDR3 coding sequence is TGTGCCAGCAGCTTGGTTGGGGCTAATTCACCCCTCCACTTT. This gives the protein CASSLVGANSPLHF. The complete variable domain, with remaining parts taken from reference TRBV5-5 and TRBJ1-6, reads DAGVTQSPTHLIKTRGQQVTLRCSPISGHKSVSWYQQVLGQGPQFIFQYYEKEERGRGNFPDRFSARQFPNYSSELNVNALLLGDSALYLCASSLVGANSPLHFGNGTRLTVT.

As for this clone: Other DNA sequences in the sample encode the same CDR3. The CDR3 region is CASSLGRTGELFF. CDR3 DNA sequence: TGCGCCAGCAGCTTGGGACGAACCGGGGAGCTGTTTTTT. The chain combines TRBV5-1 with TRBJ2-2, with D unresolved. The V gene lost 0 bases and the J gene lost 5 bases, with 5 bases spanning the gap. This CDR3 is built from 13 residues. CDR1 is SGHRS and CDR2 is YFSETQ in the germline V gene.

V and J are TRBV2 and TRBJ2-3; no clear D. The germline V and J ends were trimmed by 6 bases and 1 base, with 11 bases remaining between them. CDR1 and CDR2 from the germline V gene are SNHLY and FYNNEI. The CDR3 extends over 14 amino acids. DNA of the CDR3: TGTGCCAGCAGCCAAGGGTACGGCACAGATACGCAGTATTTT. It encodes CASSQGYGTDTQYF.

The chain uses TRBV10-2 and TRBJ2-3; 8 nucleotides match TRBD1. The V gene's germline CDR1 is WSHSY and CDR2 SAAADI. Trimming took 5 bases from V and 4 from J; bases not matched to a gene: 5. The CDR3 is 14 residues long. Here the CDR3 DNA reads TGCGCCAGCAGTCTACAGGGGGGCGCAGATACGCAGTATTTT. It encodes CASSLQGGADTQYF.

This chain uses TRBV7-9 with TRBJ1-1; no clear D. Germline V gives CDR1 SEHNR, CDR2 FQNEAQ (reference sequence). Trimming took off 1 base at V and 8 bases at J, with 11 bases between the two ends. The CDR3 length is 13 residues. In nucleotides, the CDR3 is TGTGCCAGCAGCTTAGAGGGTGGTTCGGAAGCTTTCTTT. It yields the protein CASSLEGGSEAFF.

The chain combines TRBV21-1 with TRBJ1-2; the table names TRBD1, a call not compared with the DNA. TRBV21-1 is marked as a pseudogene. This CDR3 has 14 residues. The CDR3, as DNA: TGTGCCAGCAGCAGCACAGGGGGATCAAGCGGCTACACCTTC. It codes for CASSSTGGSSGYTF.

The V call is TRBV5-4, the J call TRBJ2-6, with D tentatively TRBD1 (5 bases). Germline values: CDR1 SGHNT, CDR2 YYREEE (reference sequence). CDR3 length: 15 residues. V lost 4 bases, J lost 0 bases, and 8 bases lay in between. Written as DNA, the CDR3 is TGTGCCAGCAGCCTCAGGGTCTCTGGGGCCAACGTCCTGACTTTC. Translation: CASSLRVSGANVLTF.

The chain links TRBV6-5 to TRBJ1-4; the match to TRBD1 covers 7 bases. Unmatched junction bases numbered 8, after V lost 6 bases and J lost 7 bases. Looked up from germline, CDR1 is MNHEY and CDR2 is SVGAGI. The CDR3 is made up of 14 amino acids. The chain's CDR3 is CASSSGGAGEKLFF. The CDR3 DNA follows: TGTGCCAGCAGCTCAGGGGGGGCAGGTGAAAAACTGTTTTTT.

The CDR3 loop reads CASSPGGRGTLYGYTF. The CDR3 bases are TGTGCCAGCAGCCCCGGGGGCAGGGGGACATTATATGGCTACACCTTC. The chain joins TRBV7-6 to TRBJ1-2; TRBD1 matches 7 bases. Losses at the gene ends were 5 bases for V and 5 bases for J; bases not matched to a gene: 14. This CDR3 has 16 amino acids. CDR1 and CDR2 (germline): SGHVS, FNYEAQ.

The chain combines TRBV6-1 with TRBJ2-7; D is ambiguous. The V end lost 4 bases, the J end lost 2 bases, and 18 bases lay between the germline ends. This CDR3 contains 16 residues. From germline, CDR1 is MNHNS and CDR2 SASEGT. CDR3 nucleotide sequence: TGTGCCAGCAGTGCGTATATCCAGCGAGCAGCCTACGAGCAGTACTTC. It yields the protein CASSAYIQRAAYEQYF.

The chain has TRBV5-1 and TRBJ2-3; 13 bases align to TRBD2. Germline V gene sequence: CDR1 SGHRS, CDR2 YFSETQ. V lost 2 bases to trimming and J lost 6 bases; unmatched junction nucleotides: 6. The CDR3 sequence is 16 residues long. The CDR3: CASSFGTSGAQDTQYF. As DNA, the CDR3 is TGCGCCAGCAGCTTCGGGACTAGCGGGGCCCAGGATACGCAGTATTTT.

This rearrangement joins TRBV28 to TRBJ2-1; D call uncertain. The CDR3 loop spans 13 amino acids. From germline, CDR1 is MDHEN and CDR2 SYDVKM. V shed 8 bases and J shed 0 bases, with 8 bases lying between them. The CDR3 bases are TGTGCCAGCGCCCTGAGCTCCTACAATGAGCAGTTCTTC. Protein sequence: CASALSSYNEQFF.